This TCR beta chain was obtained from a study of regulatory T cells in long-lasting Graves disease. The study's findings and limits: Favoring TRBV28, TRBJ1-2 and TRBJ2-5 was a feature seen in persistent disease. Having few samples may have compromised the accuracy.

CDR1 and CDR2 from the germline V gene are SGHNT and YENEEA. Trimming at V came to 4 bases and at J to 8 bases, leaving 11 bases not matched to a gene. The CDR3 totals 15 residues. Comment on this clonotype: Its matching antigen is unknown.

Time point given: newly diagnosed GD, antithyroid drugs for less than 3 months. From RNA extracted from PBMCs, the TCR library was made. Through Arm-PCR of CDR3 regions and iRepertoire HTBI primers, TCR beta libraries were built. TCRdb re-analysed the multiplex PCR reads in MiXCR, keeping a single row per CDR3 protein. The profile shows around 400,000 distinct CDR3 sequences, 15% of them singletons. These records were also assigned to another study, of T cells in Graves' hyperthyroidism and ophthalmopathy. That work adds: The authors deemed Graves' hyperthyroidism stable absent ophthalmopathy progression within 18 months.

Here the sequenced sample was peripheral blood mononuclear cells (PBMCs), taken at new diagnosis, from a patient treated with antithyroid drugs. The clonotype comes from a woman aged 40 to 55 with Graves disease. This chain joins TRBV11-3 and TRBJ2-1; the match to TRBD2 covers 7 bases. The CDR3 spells CASSWRGSGFDEQFF. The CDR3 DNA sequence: TGTGCCAGCAGCTGGCGGGGTAGCGGGTTCGATGAGCAGTTCTTC.